The sample holds many counts of the clone carrying this T cell receptor (beta chain). The data belong to a study of low-dose radiotherapy and immunotherapy resistance in tumors. Turning to the study itself: Ipilimumab 1 mg/kg every six weeks, together with nivolumab 240 mg every two weeks, was given intravenously to patients. Intravenous cyclophosphamide 200 mg/m2 was given every two weeks, one day before radiation and immunotherapy.

TRAV- and TRBV-specific primers, spanning alpha and beta chains, primed first-strand cDNA. The authors amplified TCRs for about 20 PCR cycles with a constant-region primer and a V-primer adapter. MiXCR was run by TCRdb on the reads, yielding one entry per CDR3 protein. The sample yields tens of thousands of distinct CDR3 sequences, under 9.5% seen once. The time point here: before trial treatment. Administered to the donors were nivolumab, ipilimumab, aspirin, low-dose cyclophosphamide and low-dose radiotherapy. Germline V gene lookup returns CDR1 MDHEN and CDR2 SYDVKM. The CDR3 length is 14 residues. V lost 7 bases, J lost 3 bases, and 9 bases stayed unmatched.

The source was PBMCs, collected before treatment. The V gene is TRBV28, the J gene TRBJ2-7, with 7 positions matching TRBD1. The sequence derives from a male donor with prostate cancer. The DNA of the CDR3 is TGTGCCAGCACCGTACCGGGACAGAGCTACGAGCAGTACTTC. The encoded protein is CASTVPGQSYEQYF.